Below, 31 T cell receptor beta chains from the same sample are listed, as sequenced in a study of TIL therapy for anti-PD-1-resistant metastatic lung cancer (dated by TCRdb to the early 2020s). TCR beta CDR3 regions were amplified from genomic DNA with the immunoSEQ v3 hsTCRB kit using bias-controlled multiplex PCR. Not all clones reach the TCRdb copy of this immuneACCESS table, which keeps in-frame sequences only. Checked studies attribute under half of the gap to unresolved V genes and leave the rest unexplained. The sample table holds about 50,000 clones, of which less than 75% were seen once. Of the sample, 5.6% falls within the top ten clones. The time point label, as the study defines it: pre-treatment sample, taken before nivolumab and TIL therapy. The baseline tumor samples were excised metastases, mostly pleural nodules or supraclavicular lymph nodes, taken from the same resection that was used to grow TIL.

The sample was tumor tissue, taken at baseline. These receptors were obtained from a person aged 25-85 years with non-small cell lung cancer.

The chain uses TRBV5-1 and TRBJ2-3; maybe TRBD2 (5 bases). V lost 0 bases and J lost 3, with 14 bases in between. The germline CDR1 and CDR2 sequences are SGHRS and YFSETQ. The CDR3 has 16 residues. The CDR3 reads CASSLVGLEGTDTQYF. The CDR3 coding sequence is TGCGCCAGCAGCTTGGTAGGGCTCGAGGGAACAGATACGCAGTATTTT.

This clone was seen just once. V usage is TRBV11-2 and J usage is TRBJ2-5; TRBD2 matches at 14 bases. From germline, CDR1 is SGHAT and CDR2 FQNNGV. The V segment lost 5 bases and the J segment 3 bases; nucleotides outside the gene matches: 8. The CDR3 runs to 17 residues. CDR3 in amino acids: CASSLGLAGERKETQYF. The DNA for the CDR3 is TGTGCCAGCAGCCTGGGACTAGCGGGGGAAAGAAAAGAGACCCAGTACTTC.

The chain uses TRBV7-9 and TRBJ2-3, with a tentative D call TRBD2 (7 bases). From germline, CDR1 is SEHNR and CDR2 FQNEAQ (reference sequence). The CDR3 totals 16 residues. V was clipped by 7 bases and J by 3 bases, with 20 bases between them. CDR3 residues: CASTNPGGEWTDTQYF. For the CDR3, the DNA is TGTGCCAGCACCAACCCGGGGGGCGAATGGACAGATACGCAGTATTTT.

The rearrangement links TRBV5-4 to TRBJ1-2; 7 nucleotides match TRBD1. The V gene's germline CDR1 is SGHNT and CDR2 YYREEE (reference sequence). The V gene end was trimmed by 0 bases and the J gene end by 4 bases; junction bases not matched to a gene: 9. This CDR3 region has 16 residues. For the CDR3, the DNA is TGTGCCAGCAGCTTGGGACCTCGACAGGGCGGCTATGGCTACACCTTC. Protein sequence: CASSLGPRQGGYGYTF.

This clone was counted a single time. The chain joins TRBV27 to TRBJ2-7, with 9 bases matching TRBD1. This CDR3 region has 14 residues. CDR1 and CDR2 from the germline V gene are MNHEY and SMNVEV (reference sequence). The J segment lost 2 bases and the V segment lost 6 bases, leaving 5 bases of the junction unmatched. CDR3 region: CASRRQGEAYEQYF. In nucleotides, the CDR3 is TGTGCCAGCAGACGACAGGGGGAAGCCTACGAGCAGTACTTC.

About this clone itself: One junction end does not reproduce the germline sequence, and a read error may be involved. CDR3 residues: CASSLEGTGGTEAFF. CDR3 DNA sequence: TGCGCCAGCAGTTTGGAGGGGACAGGGGGCACTGAAGCTTTCTTT. The chain uses TRBV5-1 and TRBJ1-1; 11 bases align to TRBD1. Germline loops: CDR1 SGHRS, CDR2 YFSETQ. There are 15 residues in the CDR3.

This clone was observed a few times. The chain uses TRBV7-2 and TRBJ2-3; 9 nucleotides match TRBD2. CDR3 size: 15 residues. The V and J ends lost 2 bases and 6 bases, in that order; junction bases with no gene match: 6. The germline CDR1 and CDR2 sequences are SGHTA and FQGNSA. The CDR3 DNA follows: TGTGCCAGCAGCTTACCAGCTAGCGGGATGGATACGCAGTATTTT. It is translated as CASSLPASGMDTQYF.

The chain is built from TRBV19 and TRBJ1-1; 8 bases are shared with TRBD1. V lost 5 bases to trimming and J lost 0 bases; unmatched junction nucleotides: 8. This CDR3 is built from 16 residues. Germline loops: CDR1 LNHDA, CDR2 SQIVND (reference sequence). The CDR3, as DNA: TGTGCCAGTAGTCCATGGACAGGGTCAATGAACACTGAAGCTTTCTTT. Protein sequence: CASSPWTGSMNTEAFF.

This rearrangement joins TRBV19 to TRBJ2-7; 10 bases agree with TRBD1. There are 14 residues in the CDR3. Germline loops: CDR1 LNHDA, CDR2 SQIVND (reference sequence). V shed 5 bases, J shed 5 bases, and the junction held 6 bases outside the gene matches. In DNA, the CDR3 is TGTGCCAGTAGTCCTGACAGGGGGCACAACGAGCAGTACTTC. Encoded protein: CASSPDRGHNEQYF.

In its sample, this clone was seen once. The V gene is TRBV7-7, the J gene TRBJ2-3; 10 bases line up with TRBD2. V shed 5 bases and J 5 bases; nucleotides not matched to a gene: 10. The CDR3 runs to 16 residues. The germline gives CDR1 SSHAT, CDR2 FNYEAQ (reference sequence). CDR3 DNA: TGTGCCAGCAGCCCCTCTTTAGCGGGAGGTGGAGATACGCAGTATTTT. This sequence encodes CASSPSLAGGGDTQYF.

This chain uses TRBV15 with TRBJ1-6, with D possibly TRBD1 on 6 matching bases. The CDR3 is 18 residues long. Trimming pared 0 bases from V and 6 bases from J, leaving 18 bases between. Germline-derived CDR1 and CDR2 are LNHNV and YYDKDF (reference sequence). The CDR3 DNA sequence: TGTGCCACCAGCAGAGATTTCGGGCAGGGAGGGGGTAATTCACCCCTCCACTTT. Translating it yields CATSRDFGQGGGNSPLHF.

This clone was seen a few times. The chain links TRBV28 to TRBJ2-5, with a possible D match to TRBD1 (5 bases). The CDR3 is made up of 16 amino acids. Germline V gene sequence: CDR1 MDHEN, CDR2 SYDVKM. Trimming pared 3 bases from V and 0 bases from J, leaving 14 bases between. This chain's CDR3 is CASSFIQGTYQETQYF. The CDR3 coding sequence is TGTGCCAGCAGTTTTATCCAGGGAACCTACCAAGAGACCCAGTACTTC.

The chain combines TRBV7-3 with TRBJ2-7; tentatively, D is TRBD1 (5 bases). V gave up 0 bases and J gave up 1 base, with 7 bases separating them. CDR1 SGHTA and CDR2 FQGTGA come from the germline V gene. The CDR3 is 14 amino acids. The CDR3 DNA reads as TGTGCCAGCAGCTTAACGGCAGGGTCCTACGAGCAGTACTTC. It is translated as CASSLTAGSYEQYF.

CDR3 sequence (DNA): TGTGCCAGCAGCACTACACGTATCCTGAACTCTGGGGCCAACGTCCTGACTTTC. Protein sequence: CASSTTRILNSGANVLTF. The rearrangement uses TRBV7-2 and TRBJ2-6; no clear D gene. CDR3 length equals 18 residues. Germline-derived CDR1 and CDR2 are SGHTA and FQGNSA. The V and J ends lost 5 bases and 0 bases respectively, with 17 bases between them.

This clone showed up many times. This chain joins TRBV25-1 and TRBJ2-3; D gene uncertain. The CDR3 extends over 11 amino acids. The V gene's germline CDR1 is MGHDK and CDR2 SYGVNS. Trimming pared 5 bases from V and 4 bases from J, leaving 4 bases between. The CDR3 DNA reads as TGTGCCAGCAGTCGCTCAGATACGCAGTATTTT. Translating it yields CASSRSDTQYF. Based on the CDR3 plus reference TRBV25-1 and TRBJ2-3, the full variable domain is EADIYQTPRYLVIGTGKKITLECSQTMGHDKMYWYQQDPGMELHLIHYSYGVNSTEKGDLSSESTVSRIRTEHFPLTLESARPSHTSQYLCASSRSDTQYFGPGTRLTVL.

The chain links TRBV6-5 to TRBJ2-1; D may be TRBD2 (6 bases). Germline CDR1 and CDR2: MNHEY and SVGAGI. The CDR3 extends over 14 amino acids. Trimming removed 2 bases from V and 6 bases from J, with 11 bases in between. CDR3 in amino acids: CASSYDPGGNEQFF. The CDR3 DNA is TGTGCCAGCAGTTACGATCCCGGGGGCAATGAGCAGTTCTTC.

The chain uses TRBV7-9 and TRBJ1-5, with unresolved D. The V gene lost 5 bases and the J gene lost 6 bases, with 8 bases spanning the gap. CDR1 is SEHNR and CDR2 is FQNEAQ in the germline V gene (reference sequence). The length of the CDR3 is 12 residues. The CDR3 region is CASSPHGQPQHF. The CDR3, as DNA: TGTGCCAGCAGCCCCCACGGTCAGCCCCAGCATTTT. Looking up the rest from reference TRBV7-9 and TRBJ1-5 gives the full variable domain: DTGVSQNPRHKITKRGQNVTFRCDPISEHNRLYWYRQTLGQGPEFLTYFQNEAQLEKSRLLSDRFSAERPKGSFSTLEIQRTEQGDSAMYLCASSPHGQPQHFGDGTRLSIL.

The CDR3 nucleotides read TGTGCCAGCAGCTTAGGAGTGTTTAACTATGGCTACACCTTC. Translated: CASSLGVFNYGYTF. The V and J genes are TRBV7-9 and TRBJ1-2; no clear D gene. Germline V CDR1 and CDR2: SEHNR, FQNEAQ (reference sequence). The CDR3 contains 14 residues. Trimming took 1 base from V and 1 from J, leaving 7 bases between them.

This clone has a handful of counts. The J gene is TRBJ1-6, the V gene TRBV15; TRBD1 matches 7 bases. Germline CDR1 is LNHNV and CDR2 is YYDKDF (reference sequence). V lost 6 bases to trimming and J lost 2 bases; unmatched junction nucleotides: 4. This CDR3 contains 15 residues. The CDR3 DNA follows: TGTGCCACCAGACTAGACAGGGCCTATAATTCACCCCTCCACTTT. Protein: CATRLDRAYNSPLHF.

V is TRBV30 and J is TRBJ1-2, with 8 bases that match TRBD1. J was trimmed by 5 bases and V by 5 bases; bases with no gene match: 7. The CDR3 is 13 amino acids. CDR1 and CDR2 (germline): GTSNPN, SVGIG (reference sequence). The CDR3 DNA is TGTGCCTGGGGGACAGGCCAGGGGTATGGCTACACCTTC. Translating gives CAWGTGQGYGYTF.

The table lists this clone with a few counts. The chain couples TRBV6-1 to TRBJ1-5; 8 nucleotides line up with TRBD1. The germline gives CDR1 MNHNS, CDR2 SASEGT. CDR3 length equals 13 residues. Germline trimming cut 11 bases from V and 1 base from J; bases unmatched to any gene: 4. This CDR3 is CAGRTGSNQPQHF. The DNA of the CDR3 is TGTGCCGGCCGGACAGGGAGCAATCAGCCCCAGCATTTT.

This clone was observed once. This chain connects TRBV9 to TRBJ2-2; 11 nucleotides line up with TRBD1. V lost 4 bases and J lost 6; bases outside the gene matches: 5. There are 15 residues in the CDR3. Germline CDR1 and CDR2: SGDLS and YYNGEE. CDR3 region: CASSPRTGGPGELFF. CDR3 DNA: TGTGCCAGCAGCCCCCGGACAGGGGGCCCCGGGGAGCTGTTTTTT.

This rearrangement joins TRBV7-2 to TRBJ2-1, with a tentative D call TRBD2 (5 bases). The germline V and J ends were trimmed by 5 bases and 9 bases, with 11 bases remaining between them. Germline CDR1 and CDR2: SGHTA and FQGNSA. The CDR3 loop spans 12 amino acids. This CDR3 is CASSREGIEQFF. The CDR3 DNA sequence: TGTGCCAGCAGCCGAGAGGGTATTGAGCAGTTCTTC.

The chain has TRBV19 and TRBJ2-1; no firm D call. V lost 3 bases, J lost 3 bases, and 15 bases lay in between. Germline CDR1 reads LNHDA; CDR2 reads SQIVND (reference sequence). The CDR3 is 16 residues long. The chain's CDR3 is CASSMLKGLRYNEQFF. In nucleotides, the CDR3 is TGTGCCAGTAGTATGCTCAAAGGTTTACGCTACAATGAGCAGTTCTTC.

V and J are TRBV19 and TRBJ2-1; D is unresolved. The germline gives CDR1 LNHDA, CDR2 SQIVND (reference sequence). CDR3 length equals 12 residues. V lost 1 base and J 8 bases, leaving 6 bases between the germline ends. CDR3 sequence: CASSIGAYEQFF. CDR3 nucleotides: TGTGCCAGTAGTATAGGGGCTTATGAGCAGTTCTTC.

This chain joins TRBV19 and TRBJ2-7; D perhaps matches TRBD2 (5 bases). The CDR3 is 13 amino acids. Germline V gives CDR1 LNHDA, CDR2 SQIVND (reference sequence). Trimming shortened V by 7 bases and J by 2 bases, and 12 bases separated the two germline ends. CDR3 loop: CASKEDGAYEQYF. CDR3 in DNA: TGTGCCAGTAAGGAGGACGGTGCCTACGAGCAGTACTTC.

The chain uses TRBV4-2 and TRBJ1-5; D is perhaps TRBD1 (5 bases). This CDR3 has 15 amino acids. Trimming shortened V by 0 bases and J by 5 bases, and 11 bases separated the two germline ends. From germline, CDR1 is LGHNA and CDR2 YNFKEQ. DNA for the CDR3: TGTGCCAGCAGCCAAGATGAGCAGGGACATCAGCCCCAGCATTTT. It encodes CASSQDEQGHQPQHF.

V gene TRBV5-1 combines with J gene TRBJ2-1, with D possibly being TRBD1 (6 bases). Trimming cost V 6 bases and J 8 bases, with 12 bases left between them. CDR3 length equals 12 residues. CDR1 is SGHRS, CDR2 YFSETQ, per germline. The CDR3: CASKSGGHEQFF. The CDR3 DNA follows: TGCGCCAGCAAGAGTGGGGGCCATGAGCAGTTCTTC. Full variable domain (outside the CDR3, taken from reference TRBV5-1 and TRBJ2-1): KAGVTQTPRYLIKTRGQQVTLSCSPISGHRSVSWYQQTPGQGLQFLFEYFSETQRNKGNFPGRFSGRQFSNSRSEMNVSTLELGDSALYLCASKSGGHEQFFGPGTRLTVL.

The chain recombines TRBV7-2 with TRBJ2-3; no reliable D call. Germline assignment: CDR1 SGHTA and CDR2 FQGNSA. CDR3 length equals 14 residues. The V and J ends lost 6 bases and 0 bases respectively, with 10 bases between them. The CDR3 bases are TGTGCCAGCAGGCAGCGCGCTAGCACAGATACGCAGTATTTT. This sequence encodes CASRQRASTDTQYF.

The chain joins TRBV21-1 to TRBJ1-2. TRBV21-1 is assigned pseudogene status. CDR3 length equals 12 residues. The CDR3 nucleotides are TGTGCCAGCAGCAAGTTTGGACCGGGCTACACCTTC. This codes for CASSKFGPGYTF.

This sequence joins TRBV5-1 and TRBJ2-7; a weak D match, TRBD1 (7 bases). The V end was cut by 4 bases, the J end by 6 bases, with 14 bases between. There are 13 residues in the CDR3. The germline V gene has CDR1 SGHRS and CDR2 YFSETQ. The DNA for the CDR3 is TGCGCCAGCAGCAGATCAGGGGGGAGCGAGCAGTACTTC. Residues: CASSRSGGSEQYF.